This is a list of T cell receptor beta chains from one sample in a study of blood T cell repertoires in COVID-19. Sequencing was performed with immunoSEQ multiplex PCR; in TCRdb, only in-frame clones are kept and a portion is missing. The table lists a few hundred thousand clones, 75% to 85% of them singletons, with about 9% in the top ten. Sequencing input: peripheral blood. These receptors were taken from a man aged 50 to 60 with active or convalescent COVID-19. Both conserved end residues are part of each CDR3. The D gene is left open where the match is weak. Expanded clones get a size class; other rows say once, few or many, or leave the size out.

- - TRBJ1-2 14 TRBV19 CASSRLQRGYGYTF TGTGCCAGTAGTCGACTTCAAAGGGGCTATGGCTACACCTTC
TRBD1 - TRBJ2-3 15 TRBV3-1/TRBV3-2 CASSQGPTGGYTQYF TGTGCCAGCAGCCAAGGACCAACAGGGGGCTATACGCAGTATTTT
- once TRBJ1-2 13 TRBV5-8 CASSLGRVYGYTF TGTGCCAGCAGCTTGGGCAGGGTCTATGGCTACACCTTC
TRBD1 few TRBJ2-7 13 TRBV9 CAPRTGSSYEQYF TGTGCTCCCCGGACAGGATCCTCCTACGAGCAGTACTTC
TRBD1 - TRBJ1-3 14 TRBV5-5 CASSLTGAGNTIYF TGTGCCAGCAGCTTAACAGGGGCTGGAAACACCATATATTTT
TRBD2 - TRBJ2-5 17 TRBV5-1 CASSLALAGGPPETQYF TGCGCCAGCAGCTTGGCGTTAGCGGGAGGGCCACCGGAGACCCAGTACTTC
TRBD1 - TRBJ1-1 16 TRBV7-2 CASSLDGTGRETEAFF TGTGCCAGCAGCTTAGATGGGACAGGGAGGGAGACTGAAGCTTTCTTT
- - TRBJ1-1 15 TRBV5-5 CASSLRSDGETEAFF TGTGCCAGCAGCTTGAGATCTGACGGGGAAACTGAAGCTTTCTTT
- few TRBJ2-2 16 TRBV2 CASSGSRRANTGELFF TGTGCCAGCAGTGGGTCCAGGAGGGCGAACACCGGGGAGCTGTTTTTT
- - TRBJ2-5 13 TRBV5-4 CASSLISSETQYF TGTGCCAGCAGCTTGATCTCGTCGGAGACCCAGTACTTC
TRBD1 - TRBJ1-1 14 TRBV18 CASSAGTGVTEAFF TGTGCCAGCTCAGCCGGGACAGGGGTTACTGAAGCTTTCTTT
- - TRBJ2-3 14 TRBV7-9 CASSLRQGTDTQYF TGTGCCAGCAGCTTAAGACAGGGCACAGATACGCAGTATTTT
TRBD1 once TRBJ1-1 13 TRBV29-1 CSATTGRSTEAFF TGCAGCGCCACGACAGGGAGGTCCACTGAAGCTTTCTTT
- - TRBJ2-2 12 TRBV7-9 CATRGGSGELFF TGTGCCACAAGAGGGGGAAGCGGGGAGCTGTTTTTT
TRBD2 - TRBJ2-5 15 TRBV5-6 CASSAGSGRGETQYF TGTGCCAGCAGCGCCGGAAGCGGGAGGGGCGAGACCCAGTACTTC
- - TRBJ1-1 13 TRBV11-2 CASSLVDRWGAFF TGTGCCAGCAGCTTAGTTGACAGGTGGGGAGCTTTCTTT
- - TRBJ1-3 16 TRBV21-1 CASSKGSRSSGNTIYF TGTGCCAGCAGCAAAGGCTCCCGGTCGTCTGGAAACACCATATATTTT
- once TRBJ1-1 12 TRBV2 CASRTANTEAFF TGTGCCAGCCGGACAGCCAACACTGAAGCTTTCTTT
- - TRBJ1-3 15 TRBV7-9 CASSLAGTTGNTIYF TGTGCCAGCAGCTTAGCCGGGACTACCGGAAACACCATATATTTT
- - TRBJ1-2 15 TRBV5-1 CASSLGHPSDYGYTF TGCGCCAGCAGCTTGGGGCACCCTAGTGACTATGGCTACACCTTC
- - TRBJ1-6 14 TRBV19 CASRRQGRDSPLHF TGTGCCAGTAGACGCCAGGGTCGGGATTCACCCCTCCACTTT
- - TRBJ1-1 15 TRBV5-1 CASSFEGPGGTEAFF TGCGCCAGCAGCTTCGAGGGGCCGGGAGGAACTGAAGCTTTCTTT
- - TRBJ2-1 16 TRBV5-1 CASSSRGGVAYNEQFF TGCGCCAGCAGCTCCCGAGGGGGGGTGGCCTACAATGAGCAGTTCTTC
TRBD1 - TRBJ1-2 13 TRBV19 CASSLRDRDGYTF TGTGCCAGTAGTCTCAGGGACAGGGATGGCTACACCTTC
- - TRBJ2-7 14 TRBV7-2 CASSPGRGAYEQYF TGTGCCAGCAGCCCTGGCAGGGGGGCCTACGAGCAGTACTTC
TRBD1 - TRBJ2-3 14 TRBV6-1 CASSEHQGADTQYF TGTGCCAGCAGTGAACACCAGGGGGCAGATACGCAGTATTTT
- - TRBJ1-5 13 TRBV7-2 CASSTTTQQPQHF TGTGCCAGCAGCACAACGACTCAGCAGCCCCAGCATTTT
- - TRBJ1-2 15 TRBV19 CASNPPFGEDYGYTF TGTGCCAGTAATCCCCCCTTCGGGGAGGACTATGGCTACACCTTC
TRBD2 - TRBJ2-7 14 TRBV5-4 CASSGSSGNLEQYF TGTGCCAGCAGCGGGTCTAGCGGGAATCTCGAGCAGTACTTC
- - TRBJ1-5 11 TRBV23-1 CATRSRQPQHF TGCGCCACGCGATCACGGCAGCCCCAGCATTTT
- many TRBJ1-3 14 TRBV28 CASIGASSGNTIYF TGTGCCAGCATTGGGGCGTCCTCTGGAAACACCATATATTTT
- - TRBJ2-7 14 TRBV30 CACEGLLRPYEQYF TGTGCCTGTGAGGGACTCTTGCGACCCTACGAGCAGTACTTC
TRBD2 - TRBJ2-4 15 TRBV10-3 CAISRGGDGVDIQYF TGTGCCATCAGTCGGGGAGGGGACGGGGTAGACATTCAGTACTTC
TRBD2 few TRBJ2-7 16 TRBV11-2 CASSLGRLAGSDEQYF TGTGCCAGCAGCTTAGGCCGACTAGCGGGAAGCGACGAGCAGTACTTC
- - TRBJ2-1 16 TRBV7-2 CASSLPVDITYNEQFF TGTGCCAGCAGCCTCCCCGTGGACATAACCTACAATGAGCAGTTCTTC
TRBD1 - TRBJ2-7 15 TRBV18 CASSPYGTGVHEQYF TGTGCCAGCTCACCCTACGGGACAGGGGTCCACGAGCAGTACTTC
- few TRBJ1-2 14 TRBV28 CASSPGSVGYGYTF TGTGCCAGCAGCCCGGGTTCGGTTGGTTATGGCTACACCTTC
TRBD1 - TRBJ2-7 13 TRBV30 CAWSPGGAYEQYF TGTGCCTGGAGCCCAGGGGGCGCCTACGAGCAGTACTTC
- once TRBJ1-3 16 TRBV7-2 CASSPKGGSSGNTIYF TGTGCCAGCAGCCCTAAGGGCGGGAGCTCTGGAAACACCATATATTTT
- - TRBJ1-4 13 TRBV6-5 CASSYRGNEKLFF TGTGCCAGCAGTTACCGGGGTAATGAAAAACTGTTTTTT
TRBD2 - TRBJ2-3 18 TRBV4-2 CASSPRDTSGVGTDTQYF TGTGCCAGCAGCCCCAGGGATACTAGCGGGGTTGGCACAGATACGCAGTATTTT
- - TRBJ2-3 13 TRBV7-3 CASSFGRGDTQYF TGTGCCAGCAGCTTCGGGAGAGGGGATACGCAGTATTTT
- - TRBJ1-3 13 TRBV28 CASSLSPRNTIYF TGTGCCAGCAGCCTCTCCCCTAGGAACACCATATATTTT
- - TRBJ1-4 13 TRBV7-9 CASTPRVNEKLFF TGTGCCAGCACCCCCAGGGTGAATGAAAAACTGTTTTTT
TRBD1 - TRBJ1-2 12 TRBV19 CATWDSIYGYTF TGTGCCACCTGGGACAGCATCTATGGCTACACCTTC
- - TRBJ2-1 14 TRBV29-1 CSVGTPINYNEQFF TGCAGCGTTGGGACTCCTATAAACTACAATGAGCAGTTCTTC
TRBD1 - TRBJ2-7 14 TRBV27 CASSLLQGAYEQYF TGTGCCAGCAGTTTATTACAGGGGGCATACGAGCAGTACTTC
- - TRBJ1-6 18 TRBV6-2/TRBV6-3 CASSYKIPGQTSNSPLHF TGTGCCAGCAGTTACAAGATCCCAGGTCAGACCTCGAATTCACCCCTCCACTTT
- few TRBJ1-2 13 TRBV19 CASSIGGPYGYTF TGTGCCAGTAGTATCGGAGGGCCCTATGGCTACACCTTC
- - TRBJ1-4 15 TRBV7-2 CASSLEGVGTEKLFF TGTGCCAGCAGCTTAGAGGGGGTGGGGACGGAAAAACTGTTTTTT
- - TRBJ1-1 12 TRBV3-1/TRBV3-2 CASSQVSGAAFF TGTGCCAGCAGCCAAGTGTCAGGGGCGGCTTTCTTT
TRBD1 - TRBJ2-3 16 TRBV6-6 CASSRKGTGGPDTQYF TGTGCCAGCAGTCGAAAGGGGACAGGGGGCCCAGATACGCAGTATTTT
TRBD2 - TRBJ2-5 16 TRBV19 CASNVGLAGRQETQYF TGTGCCAGTAATGTAGGACTAGCGGGACGTCAAGAGACCCAGTACTTC
TRBD1 - TRBJ2-3 13 TRBV5-1 CASSPGVQGTQYF TGCGCCAGCAGCCCAGGGGTACAGGGGACGCAGTATTTT
TRBD1 - TRBJ2-1 15 TRBV18 CASSKGASWDDEQFF TGTGCCAGCTCCAAGGGGGCTAGTTGGGACGATGAGCAGTTCTTC
- - TRBJ2-5 13 TRBV6-5 CASSYPGSETQYF TGTGCCAGCAGTTATCCTGGGAGTGAGACCCAGTACTTC
- - TRBJ1-1 13 TRBV3-1/TRBV3-2 CASSHVWNTEAFF TGTGCCAGCAGCCACGTCTGGAACACTGAAGCTTTCTTT
- - TRBJ1-1 14 TRBV2 CASSEVGGYTEAFF TGTGCCAGCAGTGAAGTCGGGGGGTACACTGAAGCTTTCTTT
- few TRBJ1-2 12 TRBV3-1/TRBV3-2 CASSPRDAGYTF TGTGCCAGCAGCCCCCGGGATGCTGGCTACACCTTC